This T cell receptor (beta chain) is drawn from a study of blood T cell repertoires in COVID-19. About the research overall: Acute and convalescent COVID-19 specimens originated in the United States, Italy and Spain. PBMCs, B-cell-depleted T cells, or T cells were the source of the cDNA or gDNA that made up the material.

The CDR3 runs 13 residues. Trimming pared 9 bases from V and 2 bases from J, leaving 11 bases between. Germline assignment: CDR1 KGHDR and CDR2 SFDVKD. Authors' analysis steps: Estimates of nucleated cell counts were drawn from the amplification of reference gene primers. The protocol was immunoSEQ multiplex PCR, while the TCRdb copy is restricted to in-frame clones and leaves out a portion. V, J and clone size derive from that table, while D and trimming were established from the DNA sequence. The data contain about 70,000 clones, 80% to 90% of them singletons. The sample comprised peripheral blood. The chain combines TRBV24-1 with TRBJ2-3, with D tentatively TRBD2 (5 bases). The TCR sequence derives from a middle-aged man with acute or convalescent COVID-19. In nucleotides, the CDR3 is TGTGCCACCGAGGGCGGTATCACAGATACGCAGTATTTT. Protein sequence: CATEGGITDTQYF.